The 32 T cell receptor beta chains given below trace back to one sample, sequenced in a study of blood T cell repertoires in COVID-19. Sequencing used immunoSEQ multiplex PCR; TCRdb keeps in-frame clones, though not all of them. The repertoire consists of about 180,000 clones, with around 82% occurring once and the leading ten covering approximately 9.4%. The sequenced sample consisted of peripheral blood. The receptors stem from a woman aged 80 or over with acute or convalescent COVID-19.

The chain combines TRBV27 with TRBJ2-1; the match to TRBD1 covers 7 bases. This CDR3 has 15 residues. V lost 6 bases, J lost 9 bases, and 14 bases stayed unmatched. Germline V gene sequence: CDR1 MNHEY, CDR2 SMNVEV (reference sequence). The CDR3 DNA reads TGTGCCAGCAGGAAATTACAGGGGCCAGGCGGTGAGCAGTTCTTC. It translates to CASRKLQGPGGEQFF.

The chain uses TRBV7-9 and TRBJ1-4; TRBD1 matches at 10 bases. The V gene's germline CDR1 is SEHNR and CDR2 FQNEAQ (reference sequence). This CDR3 comprises 18 residues. Trimming took 5 bases from V and 0 from J; bases not matched to a gene: 9. As DNA, the CDR3 is TGTGCCAGCAGCCCCCCTGGGGGACAGGGGACAACTAATGAAAAACTGTTTTTT. Protein product: CASSPPGGQGTTNEKLFF.

The rearrangement uses TRBV18 and TRBJ1-3; 11 bases fit TRBD1. The CDR3 runs to 17 residues. J was trimmed by 0 bases and V by 0 bases; bases with no gene match: 1. Germline CDR1 and CDR2: KGHSH and LQKENI. The CDR3 is CASSPPGTGGSGNTIYF. CDR3 DNA sequence: TGTGCCAGCTCACCACCGGGGACAGGGGGCTCTGGAAACACCATATATTTT.

This CDR3 is CASSLVASARGNEQFF. The DNA for the CDR3 is TGTGCCAGCAGCTTAGTCGCTAGCGCTCGGGGGAATGAGCAGTTCTTC. V and J are TRBV7-2 and TRBJ2-1; D might be TRBD2 (6 bases). There are 16 residues in the CDR3. Trimming took 1 base from V and 7 from J, leaving 17 bases between them. Germline V lookup: CDR1 SGHTA, CDR2 FQGNSA.

V is TRBV6-5 and J is TRBJ2-7; D is possibly TRBD2 (6 bases). Germline CDR1 MNHEY, CDR2 SVGAGI. Trimming stripped 0 bases from V and 3 bases from J, with 12 bases between. This CDR3 comprises 15 residues. CDR3 protein: CASSYSLAVIYEQYF. CDR3 bases: TGTGCCAGCAGTTACTCACTAGCTGTTATCTACGAGCAGTACTTC.

The rearrangement joins TRBV7-2 to TRBJ2-4; TRBD2 is a possible D gene (5 bases). CDR1 is SGHTA and CDR2 is FQGNSA in the germline V gene. Trimming left V 5 bases short and J 7 bases short, with 21 bases between. The CDR3 is 16 amino acids. CDR3 residues: CASSPRSGIPPNIQYF. The CDR3 nucleotides read TGTGCCAGCAGCCCAAGGTCCGGGATCCCCCCGAACATTCAGTACTTC.

The rearrangement links TRBV10-3 to TRBJ1-5; 8 bases are shared with TRBD1. CDR3 length: 13 residues. With 4 bases clipped from V and 4 bases from J, the junction kept 0 bases outside the gene matches. Germline V gene lookup returns CDR1 ENHRY and CDR2 SYGVKD. CDR3 coding DNA: TGTGCCATCAGTGGACAGGGGAATCAGCCCCAGCATTTT. Its translation: CAISGQGNQPQHF.

The CDR3 DNA is TGTGCCAGCAGCCCAGATTCGGGGATGTCTTGGGATGGCTACACCTTC. The encoded protein is CASSPDSGMSWDGYTF. The V call is TRBV7-2, the J call TRBJ1-2; D ambiguous. Between the trimmed V and J ends, which lost 5 bases and 6 bases, there was a span of 22 bases. Germline V gene data show CDR1 as SGHTA and CDR2 as FQGNSA. There are 16 residues in the CDR3.

The genes are TRBV2 and TRBJ2-7, with D perhaps TRBD2 (6 bases). The length of the CDR3 is 13 residues. The germline V gene has CDR1 SNHLY and CDR2 FYNNEI. The V and J ends lost 7 bases and 0 bases respectively, with 10 bases between them. The CDR3 loop reads CASKGRSSYEQYF. DNA for the CDR3: TGTGCCAGCAAGGGGAGGAGCTCCTACGAGCAGTACTTC.

The rearrangement links TRBV10-3 to TRBJ2-3, with TRBD2 as a possible D gene (7 bases). The CDR3 is 14 amino acids. The V end was cut by 6 bases, the J end by 3 bases, with 13 bases between. Germline loops: CDR1 ENHRY, CDR2 SYGVKD. CDR3 loop: CAIREGGGTDTQYF. CDR3 sequence (DNA): TGTGCCATCAGGGAAGGGGGGGGAACAGATACGCAGTATTTT.

The chain recombines TRBV7-2 with TRBJ1-1; D is ambiguous. V was cut by 3 bases and J by 4 bases, with 9 bases left in between. Germline V gives CDR1 SGHTA, CDR2 FQGNSA. The CDR3 consists of 13 residues. DNA for the CDR3: TGTGCCAGCAGCTTGGTCCCGGGCACTGAAGCTTTCTTT. Its translation is CASSLVPGTEAFF.

The chain joins TRBV3-1 (or the pseudogene TRBV3-2) to TRBJ2-7; tentatively, D is TRBD1 (5 bases). The germline V and J ends were trimmed by 4 bases and 5 bases, with 18 bases remaining between them. The CDR3 spans 15 residues. CDR1 is LGHDT and CDR2 is YNNKEL in the germline V gene (reference sequence). This CDR3 reads CASSPVRTSPNEQYF. The CDR3, as DNA: TGTGCCAGCAGCCCGGTGCGGACATCGCCTAACGAGCAGTACTTC.

CDR3 bases: TGTGCCAGCTCGACTAGTCGGACCGGGGAGCTGTTTTTT. Protein: CASSTSRTGELFF. The chain couples TRBV6-4 to TRBJ2-2; D perhaps matches TRBD2 (6 bases). V shed 8 bases and J shed 5 bases, with 12 bases lying between them. This CDR3 has 13 residues. Germline V gene lookup returns CDR1 MRHNA and CDR2 SNTAGT.

This chain connects TRBV6-2 or TRBV6-3 to TRBJ2-1; tentative D call: TRBD1 (5 bases). The CDR3 is 17 residues long. Germline V lookup: CDR1 MNHEY, CDR2 SVGEGT. The germline V and J ends were trimmed by 0 bases and 4 bases, with 16 bases remaining between them. CDR3 in DNA: TGTGCCAGCAGTTACTCAGGGGTAGCACTTCATTACAATGAGCAGTTCTTC. This gives the protein CASSYSGVALHYNEQFF.

V is TRBV5-1 and J is TRBJ2-2; a possible D gene is TRBD2 (6 bases). Per the germline V gene, CDR1 is SGHRS and CDR2 is YFSETQ. CDR3 length: 14 residues. Trimming removed 0 bases from V and 10 bases from J, with 13 bases in between. The CDR3 region is CASSLDPPGVELFF. In DNA form, the CDR3 reads TGCGCCAGCAGCTTGGATCCCCCGGGGGTGGAGCTGTTTTTT.

Comments on this clone: Other nucleotide sequences in the sample specify the same CDR3. In DNA, the CDR3 is TGTGCCATCAGTGGACAGGGGTCCTATGGCTACACCTTC. This translates into CAISGQGSYGYTF. The rearrangement uses TRBV10-3 and TRBJ1-2; TRBD1 matches 8 bases. Trimming removed 4 bases from V and 4 bases from J; junction bases left unmatched: 2. The CDR3 extends over 13 amino acids. CDR1 is ENHRY and CDR2 is SYGVKD in the germline V gene.

The chain is built from TRBV18 and TRBJ1-6, with D perhaps TRBD1 (5 bases). CDR1 KGHSH and CDR2 LQKENI come from the germline V gene. The germline V and J ends were trimmed by 2 bases and 7 bases, with 12 bases remaining between them. The CDR3 has 15 amino acids. The DNA for the CDR3 is TGTGCCAGCTCACCAGCCGGGGGGGACAATTCACCCCTCCACTTT. Translating it yields CASSPAGGDNSPLHF.

This rearrangement joins TRBV7-9 to TRBJ2-3; a possible D gene is TRBD2 (6 bases). CDR1 and CDR2 from the germline V gene are SEHNR and FQNEAQ (reference sequence). Between the trimmed V and J ends, which lost 1 base and 0 bases, there was a span of 20 bases. This CDR3 is built from 19 residues. The CDR3 loop reads CASSLERGYVRTSTDTQYF. In nucleotides, the CDR3 is TGTGCCAGCAGCTTAGAACGGGGGTACGTGAGGACTAGCACAGATACGCAGTATTTT. The whole variable domain, remainder taken from reference TRBV7-9 and TRBJ2-3, is DTGVSQNPRHKITKRGQNVTFRCDPISEHNRLYWYRQTLGQGPEFLTYFQNEAQLEKSRLLSDRFSAERPKGSFSTLEIQRTEQGDSAMYLCASSLERGYVRTSTDTQYFGPGTRLTVL.

This sequence joins TRBV3-1 (or the pseudogene TRBV3-2) and TRBJ1-5; the D is unclear. CDR3 length: 16 residues. CDR1 LGHDT and CDR2 YNNKEL come from the germline V gene (reference sequence). The V end was cut by 3 bases, the J end by 2 bases, with 14 bases between. The CDR3 here is CASSQSRSLGNQPQHF. The CDR3 bases are TGTGCCAGCAGCCAGAGCCGATCGTTGGGCAATCAGCCCCAGCATTTT.

The chain couples TRBV2 to TRBJ2-7, with TRBD1 identical over 9 bases. This CDR3 comprises 15 residues. The V and J ends lost 7 bases and 2 bases, in that order; junction bases with no gene match: 9. CDR1 is SNHLY, CDR2 FYNNEI, per germline. CDR3 protein: CASKAGTGPTYEQYF. CDR3 DNA sequence: TGTGCCAGCAAAGCCGGGACAGGGCCTACCTACGAGCAGTACTTC.

The gene calls are TRBV15 and TRBJ1-3; D not certain. V lost 0 bases, J lost 1 base, and 10 bases lay in between. The CDR3 extends over 16 amino acids. Germline V gene lookup returns CDR1 LNHNV and CDR2 YYDKDF (reference sequence). In DNA, the CDR3 is TGTGCCACCAGCAGAGATTTACCCGGGTCTGGAAACACCATATATTTT. Residues: CATSRDLPGSGNTIYF.

The chain recombines TRBV3-1 (or the pseudogene TRBV3-2) with TRBJ1-1; D not resolved. Germline V gene lookup returns CDR1 LGHDT and CDR2 YNNKEL (reference sequence). This CDR3 has 14 amino acids. V gave up 2 bases and J gave up 4 bases, with 11 bases separating them. The CDR3 nucleotides read TGTGCCAGCAGCCAATGGAGTAGAGTCACTGAAGCTTTCTTT. Protein: CASSQWSRVTEAFF.

This chain uses TRBV25-1 with TRBJ1-6; TRBD1 agrees at 7 bases. V lost 2 bases, J lost 8 bases, and 9 bases stayed unmatched. Looked up from germline, CDR1 is MGHDK and CDR2 is SYGVNS. The CDR3 is 16 residues long. CDR3 in DNA: TGTGCCAGCAGTGAACGTGGAGGGGGCCCTTATTCACCCCTCCACTTT. Residues: CASSERGGGPYSPLHF.

The chain employs TRBV3-1 (or the pseudogene TRBV3-2) and TRBJ1-3; D is uncertain. The germline gives CDR1 LGHDT, CDR2 YNNKEL (reference sequence). V gave up 0 bases and J gave up 2 bases, with 14 bases separating them. The CDR3 runs 17 residues. The CDR3 DNA reads TGTGCCAGCAGCCAAGATACGGCAGGCTCGGCTGGAAACACCATATATTTT. Translated, it gives CASSQDTAGSAGNTIYF.

The J gene is TRBJ2-7, the V gene TRBV25-1; 7 positions match TRBD1. Trimming at V came to 6 bases and at J to 3 bases, leaving 11 bases not matched to a gene. There are 15 residues in the CDR3. Germline CDR1 reads MGHDK; CDR2 reads SYGVNS. This chain's CDR3 is CASSPLQGINYEQYF. The CDR3 DNA reads TGTGCCAGCAGCCCGTTACAGGGGATTAACTACGAGCAGTACTTC.

This clone appeared once. The V call is TRBV7-6, the J call TRBJ2-1; D gene uncertain. This CDR3 has 12 residues. CDR1 and CDR2 (germline): SGHVS, FNYEAQ. Trimming shortened V by 5 bases and J by 10 bases, and 12 bases separated the two germline ends. The DNA of the CDR3 is TGTGCCAGCAGCCCCTATCGCCGGGAGCAGTTCTTC. Its protein is CASSPYRREQFF.

DNA of the CDR3: TGTGCCAGTAGCGTGGCGCGGGGAGGGCAAGAGACCCAGTACTTC. Its translation: CASSVARGGQETQYF. This rearrangement joins TRBV19 to TRBJ2-5, with 7 nucleotides matching TRBD2. The CDR3 length is 15 residues. The V gene end was trimmed by 6 bases and the J gene end by 2 bases; junction bases not matched to a gene: 9. The V gene's germline CDR1 is LNHDA and CDR2 SQIVND (reference sequence).

This clone showed up just a few times. The rearrangement links TRBV12-3 or TRBV12-4 to TRBJ1-5; 7 bases match TRBD1. J gave up 7 bases and V 5 bases, and 5 bases lay outside the gene matches. CDR3 length equals 13 residues. This chain's CDR3 is CASSPGQNQPQHF. In DNA, the CDR3 is TGTGCCAGCAGTCCGGGACAGAACCAGCCCCAGCATTTT.

The V and J genes are TRBV19 and TRBJ2-7; TRBD2 might be the D (5 bases). Germline V CDR1 and CDR2: LNHDA, SQIVND (reference sequence). This CDR3 spans 14 amino acids. Trimming cost V 6 bases and J 2 bases, with 14 bases left between them. The CDR3 bases are TGTGCCAGTAGACCCGGGGTTGGAGCCTACGAGCAGTACTTC. It is translated as CASRPGVGAYEQYF.

The chain joins TRBV11-2 to TRBJ2-5, with a weak D call TRBD1 (5 bases). The CDR3 extends over 14 amino acids. Germline CDR1 reads SGHAT; CDR2 reads FQNNGV. V was cut by 5 bases and J by 1 base, with 11 bases left in between. CDR3 sequence: CASSQAGIQETQYF. The CDR3 DNA sequence: TGTGCCAGCAGCCAGGCAGGGATCCAAGAGACCCAGTACTTC. The full variable domain, rest sourced from reference TRBV11-2 and TRBJ2-5, is EAGVAQSPRYKIIEKRQSVAFWCNPISGHATLYWYQQILGQGPKLLIQFQNNGVVDDSQLPKDRFSAERLKGVDSTLKIQPAKLEDSAVYLCASSQAGIQETQYFGPGTRLLVL.

This clone was seen only once. The chain links TRBV21-1 to TRBJ1-2; the table's D call, TRBD1, has no DNA check behind it. TRBV21-1 is reported as a pseudogene. The CDR3 runs 13 residues. The CDR3 sequence: CASTGTLWDGYTF. The CDR3 bases are TGTGCCAGCACTGGGACACTATGGGATGGCTACACCTTC.

This sequence joins TRBV27 and TRBJ2-1, with TRBD2 matching 14 bases. Trimming cost V 3 bases and J 10 bases; bases outside gene matches: 5. CDR3 size: 15 residues. Germline CDR1 reads MNHEY; CDR2 reads SMNVEV (reference sequence). Here the CDR3 reads CASSLTSGRVGEQFF. For the CDR3, the DNA is TGTGCCAGCAGTTTGACTAGCGGGAGGGTGGGGGAGCAGTTCTTC.